This entry lists 8 T cell receptor beta chains sequenced from one sample in a study of CD8 T cells in Susac syndrome. An input of about 0.45 to 1 ug of RNA was subjected to reverse transcription using random hexamers. Via MiXCR, TCRdb re-called the immunoSEQ multiplex PCR reads, giving one row per CDR3 protein. The table includes roughly 400,000 distinct CDR3 sequences, more than 70% detected once. Sequenced: CD8+ T cells from PBMCs. These receptors were obtained from a human donor with multiple sclerosis.

This clonotype was counted between two and nine times. The chain carries TRBV6-1 and TRBJ1-1; D is unresolved. The ends were cut back, 0 bases at V and 1 base at J, with 6 bases in the middle. CDR1 is MNHNS and CDR2 is SASEGT in the germline V gene. CDR3 length equals 14 residues. The CDR3 sequence is CASSEANANTEAFF. The CDR3 coding sequence is TGTGCCAGCAGTGAAGCGAATGCGAACACTGAAGCTTTCTTT.

Notes on this clonotype: One end of the junction varies from germline; a read error may be responsible. The chain combines TRBV4-1 with TRBJ1-2, with a possible D match to TRBD1 (5 bases). CDR1 is MGHRA, CDR2 YSYEKL, per germline. The CDR3 totals 14 residues. The CDR3 reads CASSQDPGSYGYTF. CDR3 nucleotide sequence: TGTGCCAGCAGCCAAGATCCAGGGAGCTATGGCTACACCTTC.

The J gene is TRBJ2-2, the V gene TRBV10-3; 10 bases agree with TRBD2. This CDR3 spans 15 amino acids. Germline CDR1 ENHRY, CDR2 SYGVKD. V shed 3 bases, J shed 5 bases, and the junction held 3 bases outside the gene matches. The CDR3 DNA reads TGTGCCATCAGTGAACCACTAGCGGGAACCGGGGAGCTGTTTTTT. Translating it yields CAISEPLAGTGELFF.

V is TRBV11-2 and J is TRBJ2-1, with 7 positions matching TRBD2. The ends lost 0 bases at V and 0 bases at J; junction bases unmatched: 5. Germline values: CDR1 SGHAT, CDR2 FQNNGV. CDR3 length: 17 residues. The CDR3 nucleotides are TGTGCCAGCAGCTTAGATCCCGGCGGGAGCTCCTACAATGAGCAGTTCTTC. Its translation is CASSLDPGGSSYNEQFF. The whole variable domain, filled in from reference TRBV11-2 and TRBJ2-1, reads EAGVAQSPRYKIIEKRQSVAFWCNPISGHATLYWYQQILGQGPKLLIQFQNNGVVDDSQLPKDRFSAERLKGVDSTLKIQPAKLEDSAVYLCASSLDPGGSSYNEQFFGPGTRLTVL.

The chain recombines TRBV6-5 with TRBJ2-7; perhaps TRBD2 as D (5 bases). Looked up from germline, CDR1 is MNHEY and CDR2 is SVGAGI. Trimming took 5 bases from V and 1 from J, leaving 15 bases between them. The CDR3 runs 15 residues. The CDR3 sequence: CASSTLGGGSYEQYF. The CDR3 DNA is TGTGCCAGCAGTACCCTGGGCGGAGGATCCTACGAGCAGTACTTC.

The chain joins TRBV4-1 to TRBJ2-3; D gene unclear. Germline V lookup: CDR1 MGHRA, CDR2 YSYEKL. The CDR3 length is 14 residues. V lost 0 bases, J lost 10 bases, and 14 bases lay in between. CDR3 amino acids: CASSQEGSSPPQYF. CDR3 bases: TGCGCCAGCAGCCAAGAAGGCTCCTCCCCCCCGCAGTATTTT.

V usage is TRBV7-8 and J usage is TRBJ1-5; 8 nucleotides agree with TRBD1. V was pared by 5 bases and J by 8 bases, with 2 bases of the junction left unmatched. The CDR3 has 12 amino acids. Germline CDR1 is SGHVS and CDR2 is FQNEAQ. Here the CDR3 reads CASSTTGEPQHF. In DNA, the CDR3 is TGTGCCAGCAGCACGACAGGGGAGCCCCAGCATTTT.

The chain couples TRBV9 to TRBJ1-3, with TRBD1 matching 8 bases. V lost 5 bases to trimming and J lost 0 bases; unmatched junction nucleotides: 7. The germline gives CDR1 SGDLS, CDR2 YYNGEE. This CDR3 contains 16 residues. The CDR3 nucleotides are TGTGCCAGCAGTGGGCCAGGGACAGGCTCTGGAAACACCATATATTTT. Translation gives CASSGPGTGSGNTIYF.